This passage covers 2 T cell receptor beta chains from one sample sequenced in a study of shared clonotypes between healthy human individuals. This table comes from immunoSEQ multiplex PCR, and its TCRdb copy is limited to in-frame clones, with some not included. There are millions of clones in the sample; about 95% occur only once, and around 1.1% lies in the top ten. CD45RO negativity and positive selection for CCR7 defined naive CD8 cells, a population that excluded terminally differentiated effector memory CD45RA+ cells. What was sequenced was naive CD8+ T cells sorted from blood. These receptors all stem from a man in his late teens or twenties in good health.

The chain links TRBV7-2 to TRBJ2-1; the match to TRBD2 covers 10 bases. CDR1 is SGHTA and CDR2 is FQGNSA in the germline V gene. The CDR3 consists of 13 residues. V was pared by 5 bases and J by 6 bases, with 1 base of the junction left unmatched. The CDR3 coding sequence is TGTGCCAGCAGCCGACTAGCGGGCAATGAGCAGTTCTTC. Amino acids: CASSRLAGNEQFF.

The gene calls are TRBV5-6 and TRBJ1-5; D gene unclear. Germline assignment: CDR1 SGHDT and CDR2 YYEEEE. The CDR3 length is 16 residues. Trimming pared 3 bases from V and 0 bases from J, leaving 13 bases between. CDR3 in DNA: TGTGCCAGCAGCTCGACCGACGGGATTAGCAATCAGCCCCAGCATTTT. Its translation: CASSSTDGISNQPQHF.